This T cell receptor (beta chain) was found in a study of regulatory T cells in long-lasting Graves disease. To make TCR beta libraries, researchers used iRepertoire HTBI primers and Arm-PCR of CDR3 regions. TCRdb ran MiXCR on the multiplex PCR reads and lists one entry per CDR3 protein. Altogether around 300,000 distinct CDR3 sequences are present, around a fifth being singletons, with the ten largest covering roughly 56%. The CDR3 totals 15 residues. Trimming took 2 bases from V and 5 from J, leaving 12 bases between them. Per germline, CDR1 MNHEY and CDR2 SVGAGI. This clonotype was picked up many times. Stated time point: persistent/refractory GD, antithyroid drugs over 5 years with positive TRAb. PBMC RNA served as the TCR library source. American Thyroid Association guidelines served as the basis for diagnosing Graves' disease. An endocrinology unit in Xi'an, China, supplied the patients.

The origin of this receptor is a female donor with Graves disease. The V call is TRBV6-5, the J call TRBJ1-4; D gene uncertain. This specimen consisted of peripheral blood mononuclear cells (PBMCs), obtained when the disease was refractory, from a patient treated with antithyroid drugs. This chain's CDR3 is CASSYGGRKNEKLFF. In DNA form, the CDR3 reads TGTGCCAGCAGTTACGGCGGACGGAAAAATGAAAAACTGTTTTTT.